The rows below give T cell receptor beta chains drawn from one sample of a study of OX40 agonist ivuxolimab in advanced cancers. The protocol was immunoSEQ multiplex PCR, while the TCRdb copy is restricted to in-frame clones and leaves out a portion. The data show tens of thousands of clones, around four fifths seen once. Sequences were derived from CD4+ or CD8+ T cells sorted from blood, sampled in a trial of the OX40 agonist ivuxolimab. These receptors originate from an adult with an advanced solid tumor such as melanoma, head and neck, liver or kidney cancer. The CDR3 runs from the conserved cysteine through the conserved F or W. A D gene is named only where the DNA matches it firmly. Size is stated for part of the rows, as once, few or many counts, or as a class when the clone is expanded.

j_call,d_call,v_call,clone_size,cdr3_nt,cdr3_aa
TRBJ1-5,TRBD1,TRBV18,-,TGTGCCAGCTCACCACCGGGACAGGGTGATCAGCCCCAGCATTTT,CASSPPGQGDQPQHF
TRBJ2-1,-,TRBV5-6,once,TGTGCCAGCAGCTTGGGGGCGCTTACCTACAATGAGCAGTTCTTC,CASSLGALTYNEQFF
TRBJ1-1,-,TRBV21-1,medium-sized,TGTGCCAGCAGCACCCAGGGGGGCAGGACTGAAGCTTTCTTT,CASSTQGGRTEAFF
TRBJ2-7,-,TRBV7-9,few,TGTGCCAGCAGCACTAACAGAGAGCAGTACTTC,CASSTNREQYF
TRBJ2-2,-,TRBV28,-,TGTGCCAGCAGTTTGGGAACAGACACCGGGGAGCTGTTTTTT,CASSLGTDTGELFF
TRBJ2-3,-,TRBV9,-,TGTGCCAGCAGCGTAGCTACTGGCGGCTCTAGCACAGATACGCAGTATTTT,CASSVATGGSSTDTQYF
TRBJ2-1,-,TRBV27,-,TGTGCCAGCAGTTTATACACGGAGCAGTTCTTC,CASSLYTEQFF
TRBJ2-2,-,TRBV27,-,TGTGCCACCCAACGGGGCGGGGAGCTGTTTTTT,CATQRGGELFF
TRBJ1-3,-,TRBV7-9,-,TGTGCCAGCAGCTTAGCAGGCAACACCATATATTTT,CASSLAGNTIYF
TRBJ1-4,-,TRBV6-1,-,TGTGCCAGCAGTGAGGCCCCCGGTCGTCTTTACGAAAAACTGTTTTTT,CASSEAPGRLYEKLFF
TRBJ1-5,-,TRBV5-1,-,TGCGCCAGCAGCCCGTCCGGGGCCTATCAGCCCCAGCATTTT,CASSPSGAYQPQHF
TRBJ2-2,-,TRBV7-2,-,TGTGCCAGCAGCTTCGGGGGCGGGGAGCTGTTTTTT,CASSFGGGELFF
TRBJ1-3,TRBD1,TRBV29-1,-,TGCAGCGTCGTCCGTGACAGGGGTACCATATATTTT,CSVVRDRGTIYF
TRBJ1-6,TRBD1,TRBV5-6,-,TGTGCCAGCAGCTCTTGGACAGGACGATATAATTCACCCCTCCACTTT,CASSSWTGRYNSPLHF
TRBJ1-2,-,TRBV19,few,TGTGCCAGTATGAGTAACTATGGCTACACCTTC,CASMSNYGYTF
TRBJ2-7,TRBD1,TRBV5-1,-,TGCGCCAGCAGCGACGGGACAGGGGCCTACGAGCAGTACTTC,CASSDGTGAYEQYF